A single T cell receptor beta chain is shown here with its context. Original methodology: For nucleated cells, counts were estimated from reference gene primer amplification. Sequenced by immunoSEQ multiplex PCR; TCRdb stores in-frame clones only, minus some. That table gives V, J and clone size, and the DNA gave D and trimming. The sample yields about 130,000 clones, about nine tenths seen once. This entry belongs to a study of blood T cell repertoires in COVID-19. Study context: Acute and convalescent COVID-19 specimens originated in the United States, Italy and Spain. Nucleic acid was either cDNA or gDNA, and it came from T cells, B-cell-depleted T cells, or PBMCs.

Patients from Seattle were sampled longitudinally, starting during active infection. The CDR3 is 14 residues long. Germline values: CDR1 LGHDT, CDR2 YNNKEL (reference sequence). Trimming shortened V by 5 bases and J by 0 bases, and 8 bases separated the two germline ends. This receptor was taken from a woman aged 65 to 85 with COVID-19, enrolled during active disease. Sequencing was carried out using peripheral blood. J is TRBJ1-5 and V is TRBV3-1 (or the pseudogene TRBV3-2); D is perhaps TRBD1 (5 bases). CDR3 region: CASSDGHSNQPQHF. CDR3 in DNA: TGTGCCAGCAGCGATGGACATAGCAATCAGCCCCAGCATTTT.